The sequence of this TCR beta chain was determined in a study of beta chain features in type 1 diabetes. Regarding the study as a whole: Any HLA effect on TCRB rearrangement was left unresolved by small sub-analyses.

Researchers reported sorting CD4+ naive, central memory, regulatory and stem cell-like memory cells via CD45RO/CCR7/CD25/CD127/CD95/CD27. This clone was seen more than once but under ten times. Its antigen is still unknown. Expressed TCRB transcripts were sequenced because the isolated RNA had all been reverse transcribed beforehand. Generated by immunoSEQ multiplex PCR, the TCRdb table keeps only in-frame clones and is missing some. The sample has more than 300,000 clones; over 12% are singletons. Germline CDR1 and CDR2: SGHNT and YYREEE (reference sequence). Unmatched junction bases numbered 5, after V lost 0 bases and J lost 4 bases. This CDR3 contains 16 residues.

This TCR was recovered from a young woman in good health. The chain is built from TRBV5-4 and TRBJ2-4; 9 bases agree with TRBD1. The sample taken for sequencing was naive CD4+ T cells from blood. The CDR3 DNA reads TGTGCCAGCAGCTTGGGGGGGACAGGGTCTAAAAACATTCAGTACTTC. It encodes CASSLGGTGSKNIQYF.